Presented here are 24 T cell receptor beta chains from one specimen sequenced in a study of vaccination and CD4 T cells after COVID-19 (dated by TCRdb to between 2021 and 2023). Their antigens remain unidentified. The sample's treatment or condition, from its label and the paper: approximately 11-day PBMC culture with coronavirus spike peptide pools or control peptides (ViraFEST assay). Library method: PCR. TCRdb shows the sequencer as Illumina iSeq 100. DNA from cultured CD4+ T cells underwent TCR sequencing with the Oncomine TCR Beta short-read assay at the Johns Hopkins FTIC core. TCRdb reworked the public reads: Q25 trimming with fastp, MiXCR clone assembly, productive beta chains retained. Here each entry gathers all rows of one CDR3 protein and keeps the most common genes and DNA. In this sample the table shows 12,000 or so distinct CDR3 sequences, 40% to 50% of which occur a single time. The ten biggest clones cover around 29% of the sample.

What was sequenced was CD4+ T cells from blood, cultured in vitro. Source of these receptors: a human donor who had recovered from COVID-19.

The chain uses TRBV5-1 and TRBJ2-2; D remains ambiguous. The CDR3 has 14 residues. The germline V gene has CDR1 SGHRS and CDR2 YFSETQ. Trimming removed 0 bases from V and 1 base from J, with 4 bases in between. CDR3 region: CASSLGGNTGELFF. CDR3 sequence (DNA): TGCGCCAGCAGCTTGGGTGGGAACACCGGGGAGCTGTTTTTT.

The V and J genes are TRBV5-1 and TRBJ2-2; D possibly matches TRBD1 or TRBD2 (5 bases each). Germline CDR1 and CDR2: SGHRS and YFSETQ. The length of the CDR3 is 16 residues. With 1 base removed from V and 6 bases from J, the gap between germline ends came to 16 bases. CDR3 region: CASSLRSGRLAGELFF. CDR3 nucleotide sequence: TGCGCCAGCAGCTTGCGGTCGGGGCGTTTGGCCGGGGAGCTGTTTTTT.

V and J are TRBV25-1 and TRBJ2-7, with 8 nucleotides matching TRBD1. CDR3 length: 15 residues. The trim removed 8 bases at V and 0 bases at J, leaving 9 bases unmatched. The germline gives CDR1 MGHDK, CDR2 SYGVNS. CDR3 coding DNA: TGTGCCAGCGGTCGGACAGGGCTCAGCTCCTACGAGCAGTACTTC. Residues: CASGRTGLSSYEQYF.

J is TRBJ1-1 and V is TRBV4-1, with no clear D. The CDR3 runs 14 residues. CDR1 and CDR2 from the germline V gene are MGHRA and YSYEKL. The V end lost 0 bases, the J end lost 1 base, and 6 bases lay between the germline ends. The CDR3 region is CASSQDMGNTEAFF. The DNA for the CDR3 is TGCGCCAGCAGCCAAGATATGGGGAACACTGAAGCTTTCTTT.

This clonotype was picked up one time. V is TRBV5-4 and J is TRBJ2-1; D perhaps matches TRBD1 (5 bases). The germline V gene has CDR1 SGHNT and CDR2 YYREEE (reference sequence). This CDR3 is 14 amino acids long. The V gene lost 3 bases and the J gene lost 3 bases, with 10 bases spanning the gap. In DNA, the CDR3 is TGTGCCAGCAGCTCTGACAGTGTCTACAATGAGCAGTTCTTC. The encoded protein is CASSSDSVYNEQFF.

The chain combines TRBV4-1 with TRBJ2-3; perhaps D is TRBD1 or TRBD2 (5 bases each). The CDR3 sequence is 14 residues long. CDR1 and CDR2 (germline): MGHRA, YSYEKL. Deletions cut 4 bases from V and 6 bases from J, with 14 bases between. As DNA, the CDR3 is TGCGCCAGCAGCCGAGGGACCCTAGGGGATACGCAGTATTTT. Protein sequence: CASSRGTLGDTQYF.

The table lists this clonotype with a few counts. The chain has TRBV20-1 and TRBJ2-7; a weak D match, TRBD2 (6 bases). This CDR3 comprises 15 residues. Germline CDR1 and CDR2: DFQATT and SNEGSKA (reference sequence). With 5 bases removed from V and 6 bases from J, the gap between germline ends came to 23 bases. CDR3 DNA sequence: TGCAGTGCTTCCCCCGGCTGGGCTACGCGGGGCGAGCAGTACTTC. It yields the protein CSASPGWATRGEQYF.

A single count supports this clonotype. The chain carries TRBV7-2 and TRBJ2-4; 9 bases are a match to TRBD1. Germline V gene lookup returns CDR1 SGHTA and CDR2 FQGNSA. CDR3 length: 14 residues. With 5 bases clipped from V and 12 bases from J, the junction kept 11 bases outside the gene matches. The CDR3: CASSAGTGNITQYF. CDR3 in DNA: TGTGCCAGCAGCGCCGGGACAGGGAACATCACTCAGTACTTC.

The DNA of the CDR3 is TGTGCCAGCAGCTCGTACAGGGGTCAGAACACTGAAGCTTTCTTT. It specifies CASSSYRGQNTEAFF. V gene TRBV7-9 combines with J gene TRBJ1-1; the match to TRBD1 covers 7 bases. The CDR3 has 15 residues. Trimming removed 4 bases from V and 1 base from J; junction bases left unmatched: 6. Germline values: CDR1 SEHNR, CDR2 FQNEAQ (reference sequence).

This clonotype was seen more than once but under ten times. The chain is built from TRBV6-5 and TRBJ2-5; D is possibly TRBD1 or TRBD2 (5 bases each). The CDR3 length is 17 residues. V dropped 2 bases and J dropped 1 base, with 17 bases sitting between them. The germline gives CDR1 MNHEY, CDR2 SVGAGI. CDR3 DNA: TGTGCCAGCAGTTACCCGCCGGGCAGGGACCGCCAAGAGACCCAGTACTTC. Protein sequence: CASSYPPGRDRQETQYF.

V gene TRBV20-1 combines with J gene TRBJ1-5; possibly TRBD1 for D (6 bases). V was shortened by 1 base and J by 5 bases, with 15 bases between the two germline ends. CDR1 DFQATT and CDR2 SNEGSKA come from the germline V gene (reference sequence). This CDR3 region has 15 residues. CDR3 in amino acids: CSARVPGRGYQPQHF. The CDR3 DNA reads as TGCAGTGCTAGAGTCCCGGGGAGGGGGTATCAGCCCCAGCATTTT.

This clonotype was seen a few times. This chain joins TRBV6-1 and TRBJ1-2; D is perhaps TRBD1 (5 bases). Trimming pared 0 bases from V and 4 bases from J, leaving 9 bases between. Germline-derived CDR1 and CDR2 are MNHNS and SASEGT. The CDR3 has 14 amino acids. CDR3 residues: CASSEAGGSYGYTF. The CDR3 nucleotides are TGTGCCAGCAGTGAAGCTGGGGGATCCTATGGCTACACCTTC.

This clonotype has just a few counts. This chain uses TRBV6-2 or TRBV6-3 with TRBJ1-5, with 8 bases identical to TRBD1. This CDR3 has 16 amino acids. Germline V gene sequence: CDR1 MNHEY, CDR2 SVGEGT. The V and J ends lost 7 bases and 7 bases, in that order; junction bases with no gene match: 15. The CDR3 sequence is CASNDGQGPVGQPQHF. The CDR3 bases are TGTGCCAGCAATGATGGACAGGGCCCCGTGGGCCAGCCCCAGCATTTT.

This clonotype was counted between two and nine times. This sequence joins TRBV6-1 and TRBJ1-3; D is uncertain. The CDR3 spans 13 residues. Trimming left V 6 bases short and J 0 bases short, with 6 bases between. Germline CDR1 MNHNS, CDR2 SASEGT. The CDR3: CASSPLSGNTIYF. CDR3 sequence (DNA): TGTGCCAGCAGCCCACTCTCTGGAAACACCATATATTTT.

The chain couples TRBV11-3 to TRBJ2-3; 7 bases align to TRBD1. This CDR3 region has 17 residues. Germline V CDR1 and CDR2: SGHNT, YENEEA. Trimming took 5 bases from V and 0 from J; bases not matched to a gene: 11. The CDR3 loop is CASSGYLRDRSTDTQYF. CDR3 nucleotide sequence: TGTGCCAGCAGCGGCTACCTCCGGGACAGAAGCACAGATACGCAGTATTTT.

This clonotype was observed a handful of times. The chain carries TRBV7-2 and TRBJ2-7, with a possible D match to TRBD1 (6 bases). Germline V gene data show CDR1 as SGHTA and CDR2 as FQGNSA. The V end lost 4 bases, the J end lost 3 bases, and 13 bases lay between the germline ends. This CDR3 has 14 amino acids. CDR3 in amino acids: CASSSQGRGYEQYF. In DNA, the CDR3 is TGTGCCAGCAGCTCACAGGGAAGGGGCTACGAGCAGTACTTC.

This clonotype was recorded once. The chain combines TRBV10-3 with TRBJ2-7, with 7 positions matching TRBD1. Germline V gives CDR1 ENHRY, CDR2 SYGVKD. Trimming removed 4 bases from V and 0 bases from J; junction bases left unmatched: 9. The CDR3 is made up of 16 amino acids. The CDR3: CAISVPTGQSSYEQYF. For the CDR3, the DNA is TGTGCCATCAGTGTTCCGACAGGGCAAAGCTCCTACGAGCAGTACTTC.

The rearrangement joins TRBV20-1 to TRBJ1-2; 9 positions match TRBD1. The CDR3 consists of 13 residues. Germline CDR1 DFQATT, CDR2 SNEGSKA (reference sequence). V lost 3 bases to trimming and J lost 7 bases; unmatched junction nucleotides: 6. CDR3 loop: CSASPGTGTGYTF. The CDR3 coding sequence is TGCAGTGCTAGTCCGGGGACAGGGACTGGCTACACCTTC.

This clonotype was counted between two and nine times. The V gene is TRBV10-3, the J gene TRBJ2-1; D is unresolved. Germline lookup yields CDR1 ENHRY and CDR2 SYGVKD. Trimming stripped 6 bases from V and 5 bases from J, with 17 bases between. The CDR3 runs to 15 residues. The CDR3 coding sequence is TGTGCCATCAGCGGCTCCGCCTACTCGAACAATGAGCAGTTCTTC. Residues: CAISGSAYSNNEQFF.

This clonotype has just one count. The rearrangement joins TRBV6-1 to TRBJ2-5; D gene unclear. The V end was cut by 7 bases, the J end by 4 bases, with 7 bases between. CDR3 length: 11 residues. Germline V gene data show CDR1 as MNHNS and CDR2 as SASEGT. The CDR3 sequence: CASTRGETQYF. The CDR3, as DNA: TGTGCCAGCACTCGCGGAGAGACCCAGTACTTC.

The chain couples TRBV30 to TRBJ1-5; a possible D gene is TRBD1 (5 bases). V was clipped by 0 bases and J by 7 bases, with 16 bases between them. CDR1 GTSNPN and CDR2 SVGIG come from the germline V gene (reference sequence). This CDR3 contains 15 residues. The CDR3 region has the DNA TGTGCCTGGAGTGTACGGGGTGCATCAGGGCAGCCCCAGCATTTT. Translation: CAWSVRGASGQPQHF.

The chain uses TRBV5-1 and TRBJ2-3; 7 bases line up with TRBD1. Germline assignment: CDR1 SGHRS and CDR2 YFSETQ. The CDR3 totals 16 residues. Germline trimming cut 4 bases from V and 1 base from J; bases unmatched to any gene: 9. DNA of the CDR3: TGCGCCAGCAGCCCTTATAACAGGGGCGGCACAGATACGCAGTATTTT. Translating gives CASSPYNRGGTDTQYF.

This clonotype was seen once. V is TRBV9 and J is TRBJ2-7; TRBD2 matches at 8 bases. Germline values: CDR1 SGDLS, CDR2 YYNGEE. CDR3 length: 14 residues. With V trimmed by 2 bases and J by 2 bases, 3 bases remained unmatched. This chain's CDR3 is CASSVRAGAYEQYF. CDR3 DNA sequence: TGTGCCAGCAGCGTCAGAGCGGGAGCCTACGAGCAGTACTTC.

This clonotype was detected only once. The chain is built from TRBV12-3 or TRBV12-4 and TRBJ2-1; 8 nucleotides align to TRBD2. The CDR3 is 15 residues long. The J segment lost 8 bases and the V segment lost 3 bases, leaving 9 bases of the junction unmatched. The CDR3: CASSFRAGGRDEQFF. CDR3 DNA sequence: TGTGCCAGCAGTTTTAGGGCGGGGGGCAGGGATGAGCAGTTCTTC.